These 31 T cell receptor beta chains originate from one sample sequenced in a study of blood T cells in healthy people across ages. Primed by a sample-barcoded 5' primer and a J-beta primer mix, a second PCR proceeded for about 7 to 11 cycles. Each CDR3 protein is one row after TCRdb ran MiXCR on the 5' RACE reads. The sample has over 500,000 distinct CDR3 sequences, roughly half seen once. Input material: blood. Receptor source: a woman older than 75 in good health.

This clonotype has at least ten counts. The gene calls are TRBV3-1 and TRBJ2-4; 8 positions agree with TRBD1. The V gene end was trimmed by 1 base and the J gene end by 2 bases; junction bases not matched to a gene: 1. This CDR3 is built from 15 residues. Germline values: CDR1 LGHDT, CDR2 YNNKEL (reference sequence). The CDR3 nucleotides read TGTGCCAGCAGCCAAGGGACAGGGCCCAAAAACATTCAGTACTTC. Translated: CASSQGTGPKNIQYF.

The gene calls are TRBV7-2 and TRBJ2-7; D not resolved. V lost 2 bases to trimming and J lost 0 bases, with 8 bases between them. CDR3 length equals 14 residues. CDR1 is SGHTA and CDR2 is FQGNSA in the germline V gene. The CDR3 DNA reads TGTGCCAGCAGCTTATTACACAGCTCCTACGAGCAGTACTTC. This encodes CASSLLHSSYEQYF.

In this sample, this clonotype turned up once. The chain combines TRBV20-1 with TRBJ1-5; tentative D call: TRBD1 (6 bases). The length of the CDR3 is 17 residues. Germline loops: CDR1 DFQATT, CDR2 SNEGSKA (reference sequence). Deletions cut 3 bases from V and 0 bases from J, with 18 bases between. This CDR3 reads CSASRGQTFGSNQPQHF. The CDR3 bases are TGCAGTGCTAGCAGAGGACAGACCTTTGGTAGCAATCAGCCCCAGCATTTT.

This clonotype came up a few times. V and J are TRBV6-5 and TRBJ2-1, with TRBD2 matching 13 bases. With 4 bases clipped from V and 9 bases from J, the junction kept 6 bases outside the gene matches. Germline V gives CDR1 MNHEY, CDR2 SVGAGI. The CDR3 loop spans 15 amino acids. The chain's CDR3 is CASSSTGTSGIEQFF. In nucleotides, the CDR3 is TGTGCCAGCAGTTCCACCGGGACTAGCGGGATTGAGCAGTTCTTC.

There are many counts of this clonotype. The CDR3 DNA reads TGTGCCAGCAGTTACACAGGGACCGAAAATTCACCCCTCCACTTT. It codes for CASSYTGTENSPLHF. The chain is built from TRBV6-5 and TRBJ1-6, with D perhaps matching TRBD1 (6 bases). The CDR3 consists of 15 residues. From germline, CDR1 is MNHEY and CDR2 SVGAGI. Between the trimmed V and J ends, which lost 2 bases and 7 bases, there was a span of 12 bases.

The V gene is TRBV4-2, the J gene TRBJ2-2; perhaps TRBD2 as D (6 bases). Germline CDR1 LGHNA, CDR2 YNFKEQ. The CDR3 is 15 amino acids. Trimming shortened V by 2 bases and J by 2 bases, and 9 bases separated the two germline ends. The CDR3 loop is CASSQRDSNTGELFF. CDR3 bases: TGTGCCAGCAGCCAACGGGACTCAAACACCGGGGAGCTGTTTTTT.

This clonotype was seen repeatedly, ten times or more. The V gene is TRBV5-1, the J gene TRBJ2-7; TRBD2 might be the D (6 bases). The length of the CDR3 is 15 residues. V lost 5 bases to trimming and J lost 1 base, with 16 bases between them. Germline loops: CDR1 SGHRS, CDR2 YFSETQ. The CDR3 protein is CASSGGGPRSYEQYF. The CDR3 nucleotides are TGCGCCAGCAGTGGGGGAGGACCCCGTTCCTACGAGCAGTACTTC.

The rearrangement joins TRBV7-2 to TRBJ2-4; 7 bases match TRBD1. V lost 5 bases, J lost 15 bases, and 10 bases stayed unmatched. Germline V gives CDR1 SGHTA, CDR2 FQGNSA. This CDR3 has 12 amino acids. The CDR3 region is CASSPFGQVAYF. DNA of the CDR3: TGTGCCAGCAGCCCCTTCGGACAGGTCGCGTACTTC. The full variable domain, rest sourced from reference TRBV7-2 and TRBJ2-4, is GAGVSQSPSNKVTEKGKDVELRCDPISGHTALYWYRQSLGQGLEFLIYFQGNSAPDKSGLPSDRFSAERTGGSVSTLTIQRTQQEDSAVYLCASSPFGQVAYFGAGTRLSVL.

This chain uses TRBV6-5 with TRBJ2-3; 11 positions match TRBD1. Per the germline V gene, CDR1 is MNHEY and CDR2 is SVGAGI. The length of the CDR3 is 15 residues. V gave up 5 bases and J gave up 7 bases; unmatched junction bases: 8. The CDR3 nucleotides read TGTGCCAGCAGTATTAGGACAGGGGGCGCAAATACGCAGTATTTT. Protein: CASSIRTGGANTQYF.

The chain uses TRBV7-8 and TRBJ2-1; D call uncertain. From germline, CDR1 is SGHVS and CDR2 FQNEAQ. The length of the CDR3 is 13 residues. V was cut by 2 bases and J by 8 bases, with 10 bases left in between. CDR3 sequence (DNA): TGTGCCAGCAGCTTAAACCGGATCCATGAGCAGTTCTTC. Its translation is CASSLNRIHEQFF.

Turning to this clonotype: A read error is possible here, since a much larger clone lies one base away. The chain carries TRBV12-3 or TRBV12-4 and TRBJ1-5; possibly TRBD1 for D (6 bases). The CDR3 runs 15 residues. V was clipped by 7 bases and J by 6 bases, with 19 bases between them. CDR3 region: CASTYGDIRRQPQHF. The CDR3 DNA reads TGTGCCAGCACCTATGGGGACATAAGGCGTCAGCCCCAGCATTTT.

This clonotype showed up many times. The CDR3 sequence is CAISESETRAQYF. As DNA, the CDR3 is TGTGCCATCAGTGAGTCGGAGACTAGGGCCCAGTACTTC. The chain links TRBV10-3 to TRBJ2-5, with D maybe TRBD2 (6 bases). The germline gives CDR1 ENHRY, CDR2 SYGVKD. CDR3 length: 13 amino acids. V dropped 0 bases and J dropped 9 bases, with 11 bases sitting between them.

V gene TRBV12-3 or TRBV12-4 combines with J gene TRBJ2-3, with 11 bases that match TRBD2. The V segment lost 6 bases and the J segment 3 bases; nucleotides outside the gene matches: 17. The CDR3 loop spans 19 amino acids. CDR3 loop: CASSLNPSGGYEKTDTQYF. CDR3 DNA sequence: TGTGCCAGCAGCTTAAACCCTAGCGGGGGGTACGAGAAGACAGATACGCAGTATTTT.

This clonotype was counted ten times or more. The chain has TRBV29-1 and TRBJ2-5, with 7 bases that match TRBD1. The CDR3 consists of 12 residues. The junction had 4 bases not matched to a gene; V was cut back by 4 bases and J by 5 bases. Germline V CDR1 and CDR2: SQVTM, ANQGSEA. The CDR3 DNA is TGCAGCGTTGCTCGACAGGGCGAGACCCAGTACTTC. Protein: CSVARQGETQYF. Supplemented by reference TRBV29-1 and TRBJ2-5, the full variable domain reads SAVISQKPSRDICQRGTSLTIQCQVDSQVTMMFWYRQQPGQSLTLIATANQGSEATYESGFVIDKFPISRPNLTFSTLTVSNMSPEDSSIYLCSVARQGETQYFGPGTRLLVL.

The chain combines TRBV20-1 with TRBJ2-2; TRBD2 aligns across 7 bases. This CDR3 contains 15 residues. V trimming: 2 bases; J trimming: 1 base; junction bases outside the gene matches: 4. The germline CDR1 and CDR2 sequences are DFQATT and SNEGSKA (reference sequence). The CDR3 here is CSARRGGGNTGELFF. DNA for the CDR3: TGCAGTGCTAGAAGAGGCGGGGGGAACACCGGGGAGCTGTTTTTT.

This clonotype came up many times. The CDR3 sequence: CASSLAGHPYGYTF. In DNA, the CDR3 is TGTGCCAGCAGCTTAGCTGGACACCCCTATGGCTACACCTTC. J is TRBJ1-2 and V is TRBV7-9; D might be TRBD1 (5 bases). The V gene's germline CDR1 is SEHNR and CDR2 FQNEAQ (reference sequence). The CDR3 has 14 residues. V lost 0 bases to trimming and J lost 4 bases, with 9 bases between them.

The sample holds a few counts of this clonotype. The chain joins TRBV14 to TRBJ2-7; maybe TRBD1 (5 bases). The CDR3 contains 15 residues. V lost 3 bases and J 0 bases, leaving 12 bases between the germline ends. From germline, CDR1 is SGHDN and CDR2 FVKESK. The chain's CDR3 is CASSHLNRLSYEQYF. As DNA, the CDR3 is TGTGCCAGCAGCCATCTGAACAGGCTCTCCTACGAGCAGTACTTC.

The J gene is TRBJ2-2, the V gene TRBV10-3; no clear D gene. Trimming pared 0 bases from V and 2 bases from J, leaving 13 bases between. The germline V gene has CDR1 ENHRY and CDR2 SYGVKD. The CDR3 is made up of 17 amino acids. The CDR3 protein is CAISESDWILNTGELFF. The CDR3 coding sequence is TGTGCCATCAGTGAGTCGGATTGGATTCTCAACACCGGGGAGCTGTTTTTT.

In the case of this clonotype: A read error may account for a junction end that differs from germline. This chain joins TRBV2 and TRBJ2-3, with D hard to call. This CDR3 region has 13 residues. Per the germline V gene, CDR1 is SNHLY and CDR2 is FYNNEI. CDR3 nucleotide sequence: TGCGCCAGCAGTGGCGATCCCACAGATACGCAGTATTTT. It is translated as CASSGDPTDTQYF.

The sample holds many counts of this clonotype. J is TRBJ2-1 and V is TRBV20-1; 10 bases match TRBD2. This CDR3 contains 16 residues. The J segment lost 8 bases and the V segment lost 6 bases, leaving 16 bases of the junction unmatched. Germline V gene data show CDR1 as DFQATT and CDR2 as SNEGSKA (reference sequence). CDR3 sequence (DNA): TGCAGTGCCCATCCGGTGAGCGGGAGGGCCAGCGATGAGCAGTTCTTC. Its protein product is CSAHPVSGRASDEQFF.

To note about this clonotype: A much larger clone sits a single nucleotide away, making a read error possible. The chain carries TRBV6-5 and TRBJ2-4; D uncertain. CDR3 size: 16 residues. CDR1 MNHEY and CDR2 SVGAGI come from the germline V gene. CDR3 residues: CAISYRRALAKNIQYF. The DNA for the CDR3 is TGTGCCATCAGTTACCGGAGAGCTCTAGCCAAAAACATTCAGTACTTC.

This clonotype was recorded only once. J is TRBJ2-7 and V is TRBV21-1. TRBV21-1 is a documented pseudogene. The CDR3 contains 14 residues. CDR3 sequence reads: CAGSKASKGCEQYF. CDR3 nucleotides: TGTGCCGGCAGCAAAGCCAGCAAGGGCTGCGAGCAGTACTTC.

The V and J genes are TRBV5-1 and TRBJ1-2; TRBD1 aligns across 9 bases. CDR3 size: 13 residues. Germline V gene lookup returns CDR1 SGHRS and CDR2 YFSETQ. The V gene end was trimmed by 4 bases and the J gene end by 6 bases; junction bases not matched to a gene: 4. The CDR3 is CASSGTGWNGYTF. CDR3 nucleotides: TGCGCCAGCAGCGGGACAGGGTGGAATGGCTACACCTTC.

This clonotype was seen many times. The chain uses TRBV29-1 and TRBJ2-3; 9 bases are shared with TRBD2. The CDR3 covers 14 residues. The germline V gene encodes CDR1 SQVTM and CDR2 ANQGSEA. The J segment lost 1 base and the V segment lost 1 base, leaving 0 bases of the junction unmatched. The DNA for the CDR3 is TGCAGCGTTGAAGGCGGGGGGGGCACAGATACGCAGTATTTT. Translating gives CSVEGGGGTDTQYF.

This rearrangement joins TRBV6-6 to TRBJ2-3; D unresolved. CDR3 length: 11 amino acids. Germline loops: CDR1 MNHNY, CDR2 SVGAGI (reference sequence). Trimming cost V 10 bases and J 6 bases, with 11 bases left between them. The CDR3 region has the DNA TGTGCCACCACTGTACTTGATACGCAGTATTTT. This encodes CATTVLDTQYF.

In the case of this clonotype: A much bigger clone sits one base away, suggesting this may be a read error. This chain links TRBV20-1 with TRBJ2-1; 8 bases line up with TRBD1. CDR3 length: 16 amino acids. V was pared by 4 bases and J by 4 bases, with 12 bases of the junction left unmatched. CDR1 is DFQATT and CDR2 is SNEGSKA in the germline V gene (reference sequence). CDR3 DNA sequence: TGCAGTGCTAATGGGGACGCAGGGGGCACTTACAATGAGCAGTTCTTC. Residues: CSANGDAGGTYNEQFF.

This clonotype was seen repeatedly, ten times or more. V usage is TRBV5-1 and J usage is TRBJ2-1; 7 nucleotides match TRBD2. CDR3 length equals 15 residues. Unmatched junction bases numbered 8, after V lost 8 bases and J lost 0 bases. Germline CDR1 and CDR2: SGHRS and YFSETQ. This CDR3 is CARLAPRGSYNEQFF. As DNA, the CDR3 is TGCGCCAGACTAGCGCCGCGGGGCTCCTACAATGAGCAGTTCTTC.

There are a few counts of this clonotype. Just one base apart from a much larger clone, this may be a read error. This chain links TRBV3-1 with TRBJ2-1, with TRBD2 matching over 7 bases. After removal of 7 bases from V and 0 bases from J, the junction contained 6 bases not matched to a gene. The CDR3 is made up of 15 amino acids. Germline V gene lookup returns CDR1 LGHDT and CDR2 YNNKEL (reference sequence). Here the CDR3 DNA reads TGTGCCAGCACCCGAGCGGGGATCTCCTACAATGAGCAGTTCTTC. It yields the protein CASTRAGISYNEQFF.

The CDR3 protein is CASSLAGGPGNEQFF. The CDR3 nucleotides read TGCGCCAGCAGCCTAGCGGGAGGGCCTGGCAATGAGCAGTTCTTC. The rearrangement joins TRBV4-1 to TRBJ2-1; the match to TRBD2 covers 11 bases. Trimming cost V 4 bases and J 6 bases; bases outside gene matches: 5. The CDR3 has 15 residues. Germline lookup yields CDR1 MGHRA and CDR2 YSYEKL.

A note on this clonotype: This could be a read error, since a much larger clone is one nucleotide away. The gene calls are TRBV11-2 and TRBJ1-2, with D unresolved. Germline V gene lookup returns CDR1 SGHAT and CDR2 FQNNGV. CDR3 length equals 13 residues. CDR3: CVSSPRGLLGYTF. In DNA, the CDR3 is TGTGTCAGCAGCCCGAGAGGACTTTTAGGCTACACCTTC.

The V call is TRBV10-3, the J call TRBJ2-1; possible D gene TRBD2, 5 bases. V lost 2 bases, J lost 7 bases, and 24 bases lay in between. CDR1 and CDR2 (germline): ENHRY, SYGVKD. The CDR3 covers 18 residues. The CDR3 region has the DNA TGTGCCATCAGTGAGGCGAGGGATGCCTCACCTGCTCCTAATGAGCAGTTCTTC. As protein: CAISEARDASPAPNEQFF.